This TCR beta chain emerged from a study of blood T cell repertoires in COVID-19. The junction had 15 bases not matched to a gene; V was cut back by 3 bases and J by 7 bases. The CDR3 consists of 18 residues. Sequencing was performed with immunoSEQ multiplex PCR; in TCRdb, only in-frame clones are kept and a portion is missing. The sample holds about 200,000 clones, about four fifths seen once. The sequence was collected from a woman aged 40 to 49 with active or convalescent COVID-19. Sequenced sample: peripheral blood. The J gene is TRBJ1-6, the V gene TRBV23-1; 7 bases line up with TRBD1. TRBV23-1 is an open reading frame whose function is uncertain. The chain's CDR3 is CASSQIGTVPARNSPLHF. Here the CDR3 DNA reads TGCGCCAGCAGTCAGATAGGGACAGTTCCAGCAAGAAATTCACCCCTCCACTTT.